This paragraph reports one T cell receptor (beta chain). Its antigen target is currently unknown. Sequencing instrument: NextSeq 550. The Human TCR Profiling Kit (MiLaboratory) was used to make UMI-labeled 5' RACE TRB cDNA libraries. The full amount of extracted RNA was used for cDNA synthesis, and the full amount of resulting cDNA was used for PCR amplification. Libraries were prepared in parallel with an identical number of PCR cycles. The paper's data handling went like this. About 48,000 +/- 9,800 unique UMI-labeled TRB cDNA molecules per library were extracted with MIGEC and MiXCR, with at least two reads per UMI required. On average, approximately 40,000 +/- 10,000 functional in-frame TRB CDR3 nucleotide clonotypes lacking stop codons were found per library. After downsampling to 5000 UMI-labeled TRB molecules per sample, diversity metrics, including normalized Shannon-Wiener and Chao1, were computed in VDJtools. For the central five CDR3 residues, VDJtools calculated physicochemical properties weighted by clonotype size, namely interaction energy, strength, volume and Kidera factor 4. TCRdb reanalyzed the reads, keeping one entry per CDR3 protein sequence and omitting DNA. These V and J calls are TCRdb output, not the study's own analysis. The sample's clone listing holds some 48,000 distinct CDR3 sequences. Over 2% of the sample is taken by the ten largest.

Each CD8+ T cell subset was flow-sorted in triplicate, and some 310,000 cells per subset were placed directly into RLT lysis buffer. Naive CD8+ T cells were defined stringently as CD45RO-CCR7+CD27+CD95- to exclude memory contaminants. Standard density gradient centrifugation was used to isolate peripheral blood mononuclear cells from buffy coats. A FACSAria III was used to flow-sort naive CD8+ T cells into CXCR3-negative and CXCR3-positive populations. Total RNA was extracted from sorted cells using an RNeasy Mini Kit. This sample is drawn from a study of CXCR3-negative and CXCR3-positive naive CD8 T cells (dated by TCRdb to about 2019). In the study overall: In total, about 130 million TRB reads were obtained, or roughly 1.5 +/- 0.3 million reads per library. For the TRBV-TRBJ cluster analysis, the naive subsets came from 5 donors, while the memory cells came from 3 donors. The diversity and physicochemical repertoire analyses included more than ten donors pooled from two independent experiments. What the research found in general, with its limitations: Compared with CXCR3-negative naive cells, CXCR3-positive naive cells had TRB CDR3s with higher hydrophobicity (lower Kidera factor 4), lower energy, and higher strength and volume indices. Naive CXCR3-negative and CXCR3-positive cells from the same donor showed similar TRBV-TRBJ usage, whereas memory cells showed distinct patterns. Freshly isolated PBMCs were used for most assays because CXCR3 expression partially decreased after cryopreservation. Repertoire diversity was comparably high in both naive subsets but much lower in memory CD8+ T cells. Because surface CD5, which is linked to self-reactivity in mice, was comparable between the naive subsets, TCR interaction strength was also inferred from TRB CDR3 physicochemical properties.

The CDR3, from cysteine to phenylalanine, totals 19 residues. No DNA was logged. The germline V gene yields LGHNA for CDR1 and YSLEER for CDR2. This clonotype was sampled from a human donor in good health. Some clones in this sample may be carry-over from other donors' samples. The sample consisted of naive CXCR3- CD8+ T cells from blood. The cell subset or site tag for this specimen amounts to: CD45RO-CCR7+CD27+CD95- naive CD8+ T cells lacking CXCR3 (TNR3-). Recombination connected TRBV4-3 to TRBJ2-5; checking the TCRdb D call of TRBD2 is not possible without DNA. CDR3 sequence: CASSLILAGGQWYQETQYF.